This T cell receptor beta chain was recovered during a study of T cells after posttransplantation cyclophosphamide. The CDR3 runs 15 residues. CDR1 and CDR2 (germline): MNHEY, SMNVEV (reference sequence). V was pared by 4 bases and J by 4 bases, with 8 bases of the junction left unmatched. Assay: immunoSEQ multiplex PCR; the TCRdb copy retains only in-frame clones and omits some. The profile shows 51,000 or so clones, approximately 94% of them singletons. The clonotype was recovered from a woman aged 30 to 39 in good health and a related stem cell transplant donor. This rearrangement joins TRBV27 to TRBJ2-5; 8 bases align to TRBD1. Sequencing was performed on PBMCs. DNA for the CDR3: TGTGCCAGCAGTTATCGGACAGGGATGATAGAGACCCAGTACTTC. Translation gives CASSYRTGMIETQYF.